This T cell receptor beta chain was retrieved from a study of blood T cell repertoires in COVID-19. The V gene lost 5 bases and the J gene lost 0 bases, with 12 bases spanning the gap. This CDR3 has 16 amino acids. Germline CDR1 SGHNT, CDR2 YYREEE (reference sequence). Only in-frame clones appear in the TCRdb table, and some are missing; sequencing was by immunoSEQ multiplex PCR. The table shows around 200,000 clones, with approximately 90% occurring only once. Sequences were obtained from peripheral blood. The gene calls are TRBV5-4 and TRBJ1-6, with a tentative D call TRBD1 (5 bases). This receptor was identified in an elderly woman in a cohort sampled during active or convalescent COVID-19. CDR3 nucleotides: TGTGCCAGCAGTTGGGACGGGAGCTCCTATAATTCACCCCTCCACTTT. Translating gives CASSWDGSSYNSPLHF. Full variable domain (remainder filled in from reference TRBV5-4 and TRBJ1-6): ETGVTQSPTHLIKTRGQQVTLRCSSQSGHNTVSWYQQALGQGPQFIFQYYREEENGRGNFPPRFSGLQFPNYSSELNVNALELDDSALYLCASSWDGSSYNSPLHFGNGTRLTVT.